This TCR beta chain was sequenced during a study of T cell responses to AZD1222 COVID-19 vaccine. Study conclusions and caveats: Only a handful of AZD1222 recipients tested seropositive at baseline. Every sample of the repertoires postdated the peak T cell response. Unmutated variant regions are reportedly the target of nearly half of TCRs that are spike-specific.

Only in-frame clones appear in the TCRdb table, and some are missing; sequencing was by immunoSEQ multiplex PCR. In the table there are roughly 80,000 clones, approximately 87% of which are singletons. The CDR3 contains 11 residues. Concerning this clone: Antigen unknown.

The chain couples TRBV12-3 or TRBV12-4 to TRBJ2-6, with unresolved D. The source of this sequence is an adult who received the AZD1222 COVID-19 vaccine. The specimen was peripheral blood, collected 28 days after the second AZD1222 dose. The CDR3 DNA is TGTGCTTCCTCTGGGGCCAACGTCCTGACTTTC. This codes for CASSGANVLTF.